The 29 T cell receptor beta chains in this list originate from one sample, sequenced in a study of cytomegalovirus exposure and HLA in healthy donors. Primers included in the PCR were 60 Vbeta and 13 Jbeta primers. Assay used: immunoSEQ multiplex PCR; TCRdb lists only in-frame clones, some missing. The table shows roughly 140,000 clones, with about 75% occurring only once. The source material was PBMCs. The receptors here all came from a male donor in good health and CMV-seronegative.

The V and J genes are TRBV7-9 and TRBJ2-4; the match to TRBD1 covers 8 bases. CDR1 and CDR2 (germline): SEHNR, FQNEAQ (reference sequence). The ends lost 5 bases at V and 6 bases at J; junction bases unmatched: 6. CDR3 length equals 14 residues. CDR3 DNA sequence: TGTGCCAGCAGCCCCAGGGGGCGCACAAACATTCAGTACTTC. Amino acid sequence: CASSPRGRTNIQYF.

This clone was counted a single time. The V gene is TRBV10-1, the J gene TRBJ2-5; 9 bases agree with TRBD1. Looked up from germline, CDR1 is WNHNN and CDR2 is SYGVQD (reference sequence). The trim removed 4 bases at V and 9 bases at J, leaving 15 bases unmatched. This CDR3 comprises 16 residues. The CDR3 DNA sequence: TGCGCCAGCAGTGGCGGGGACAGGGCGGGGTGGCAGGCCCAGTACTTC. Protein: CASSGGDRAGWQAQYF.

As to this clone: The junction shows a germline mismatch at one end, possibly a read error. The V call is TRBV6-1, the J call TRBJ2-7, with 10 positions matching TRBD2. CDR1 MNHNS and CDR2 SASEGT come from the germline V gene. The CDR3 sequence is 16 residues long. The CDR3 region is CASSKARTSGSYEQYF. CDR3 in DNA: TGTGCCAGCAGTAAAGCGAGGACTAGCGGCTCTTACGAGCAGTACTTC.

The rearrangement joins TRBV5-1 to TRBJ2-1, with 7 positions matching TRBD2. The CDR3 has 15 amino acids. The V gene end was trimmed by 5 bases and the J gene end by 0 bases; junction bases not matched to a gene: 5. Germline V gene data show CDR1 as SGHRS and CDR2 as YFSETQ. The CDR3 DNA follows: TGCGCCAGCAGTCAGAGCGGGGTCTCCTACAATGAGCAGTTCTTC. Protein sequence: CASSQSGVSYNEQFF. The full variable domain, in which reference TRBV5-1 and TRBJ2-1 provide the parts outside the CDR3, is KAGVTQTPRYLIKTRGQQVTLSCSPISGHRSVSWYQQTPGQGLQFLFEYFSETQRNKGNFPGRFSGRQFSNSRSEMNVSTLELGDSALYLCASSQSGVSYNEQFFGPGTRLTVL.

The genes are TRBV28 and TRBJ2-2; D gene unclear. V was trimmed by 2 bases and J by 4 bases, leaving 8 bases between them. CDR1 is MDHEN, CDR2 SYDVKM, per germline. The CDR3 runs 14 residues. CDR3 sequence (DNA): TGTGCCAGCAGTTTAATCCCTAGCACCGGGGAGCTGTTTTTT. Translating it yields CASSLIPSTGELFF.

V gene TRBV27 combines with J gene TRBJ1-2; TRBD1 aligns across 7 bases. The V gene end was trimmed by 5 bases and the J gene end by 4 bases; junction bases not matched to a gene: 13. The CDR3 loop spans 16 amino acids. Germline V gene sequence: CDR1 MNHEY, CDR2 SMNVEV (reference sequence). The DNA of the CDR3 is TGTGCCAGCAGTCTAGACACAGGGGAGAACGGCTATGGCTACACCTTC. Encoded protein: CASSLDTGENGYGYTF.

V and J are TRBV5-1 and TRBJ1-6; D call uncertain. Germline V lookup: CDR1 SGHRS, CDR2 YFSETQ. The CDR3 is made up of 14 amino acids. The V and J ends lost 4 bases and 9 bases respectively, with 14 bases between them. The CDR3 DNA reads TGCGCCAGCAGCGAGCGAGGATACGGTTCACCCCTCCACTTT. It is translated as CASSERGYGSPLHF.

Concerning this clone: One end of the junction does not line up with germline, which may come from a read error. The same CDR3 is also encoded by other DNA sequences in this sample. The chain employs TRBV7-3 and TRBJ2-1, with D possibly matching TRBD2 (5 bases). From germline, CDR1 is SGHTA and CDR2 FQGTGA. CDR3 length: 17 residues. The CDR3 bases are TGTGCCAGCAGCCTAACGGGCCCGGGAAGCTCCTACAATGAGCAGTTCTTC. Translation: CASSLTGPGSSYNEQFF.

The rearrangement uses TRBV2 and TRBJ1-1, with 7 bases aligning to TRBD1. V gave up 6 bases and J gave up 10 bases; unmatched junction bases: 8. The CDR3 has 12 amino acids. Germline assignment: CDR1 SNHLY and CDR2 FYNNEI. For the CDR3, the DNA is TGTGCCAGCAGCGGGACAGCGGACCGAGCTTTCTTT. Translated, it gives CASSGTADRAFF.

This clone has a single count. The rearrangement links TRBV7-2 to TRBJ1-1, with D tentatively TRBD1 (5 bases). V lost 6 bases and J lost 0, with 11 bases in between. The CDR3 has 14 amino acids. Germline V gene lookup returns CDR1 SGHTA and CDR2 FQGNSA. In nucleotides, the CDR3 is TGTGCCAGCAGGGTAGAACAGGTGAACACTGAAGCTTTCTTT. Translation: CASRVEQVNTEAFF.

The chain is built from TRBV19 and TRBJ1-2; 8 bases map to TRBD1. CDR3 size: 16 residues. Germline V gene lookup returns CDR1 LNHDA and CDR2 SQIVND (reference sequence). With V trimmed by 7 bases and J by 2 bases, 12 bases remained unmatched. The CDR3 sequence is CASTSDGGQDNYGYTF. CDR3 DNA sequence: TGTGCCAGTACCAGCGACGGGGGACAGGACAACTATGGCTACACCTTC.

The genes are TRBV6-5 and TRBJ2-7, with TRBD1 matching 9 bases. Germline V gene data show CDR1 as MNHEY and CDR2 as SVGAGI. With 2 bases clipped from V and 3 bases from J, the junction kept 5 bases outside the gene matches. This CDR3 has 15 amino acids. The CDR3 DNA reads TGTGCCAGCAGTTACAGCTGGGACAGGGACTACGAGCAGTACTTC. Its protein product is CASSYSWDRDYEQYF.

The chain recombines TRBV27 with TRBJ1-2; TRBD1 agrees at 8 bases. V shed 4 bases, J shed 4 bases, and the junction held 11 bases outside the gene matches. The CDR3 runs to 16 residues. From germline, CDR1 is MNHEY and CDR2 SMNVEV (reference sequence). The CDR3 DNA reads TGTGCCAGCAGTTACCAACAGGGGGAGTTTGGCTATGGCTACACCTTC. Translated, it gives CASSYQQGEFGYGYTF.

The chain joins TRBV4-3 to TRBJ2-1; D might be TRBD2 (5 bases). Between the trimmed V and J ends, which lost 3 bases and 0 bases, there was a span of 6 bases. CDR1 is LGHNA, CDR2 YSLEER, per germline. CDR3 length: 14 amino acids. The CDR3 loop is CASSHEGSYNEQFF. As DNA, the CDR3 is TGCGCCAGCAGCCATGAGGGCTCCTACAATGAGCAGTTCTTC.

The chain joins TRBV5-4 to TRBJ2-2, with 9 bases lining up with TRBD2. CDR3 size: 16 residues. V dropped 6 bases and J dropped 3; count of bases not matched to a gene: 9. Germline V gene lookup returns CDR1 SGHNT and CDR2 YYREEE (reference sequence). In DNA form, the CDR3 reads TGTGCCAGCACCCCCGGGGCGGGGGGGGACACCGGGGAGCTGTTTTTT. Its translation: CASTPGAGGDTGELFF.

The V and J genes are TRBV4-2 and TRBJ2-2; the match to TRBD1 covers 8 bases. After removal of 4 bases from V and 6 bases from J, the junction contained 7 bases not matched to a gene. Germline loops: CDR1 LGHNA, CDR2 YNFKEQ. This CDR3 contains 15 residues. This CDR3 is CASSPRDRSSGELFF. The CDR3 coding sequence is TGTGCCAGCAGCCCACGGGACAGGTCTTCCGGGGAGCTGTTTTTT.

The chain carries TRBV5-1 and TRBJ2-3; TRBD2 agrees at 10 bases. V lost 3 bases and J lost 2; bases outside the gene matches: 15. Germline V gives CDR1 SGHRS, CDR2 YFSETQ. The CDR3 extends over 19 amino acids. This CDR3 reads CASSSTTLRTSGFTDTQYF. CDR3 coding DNA: TGCGCCAGCAGCTCAACAACCCTCCGGACTAGCGGATTCACAGATACGCAGTATTTT.

A few counts support this clone. V gene TRBV15 combines with J gene TRBJ2-6; no clear D gene. Trimming removed 4 bases at V and 0 bases at J, with 7 bases between. This CDR3 has 15 amino acids. Germline loops: CDR1 LNHNV, CDR2 YYDKDF (reference sequence). This chain's CDR3 is CATSNSVSGANVLTF. The CDR3 nucleotides read TGTGCCACCAGCAACAGTGTCTCTGGGGCCAACGTCCTGACTTTC.

This clone was seen a handful of times. This chain uses TRBV10-3 with TRBJ1-1; the match to TRBD1 covers 8 bases. This CDR3 comprises 15 residues. V was pared by 2 bases and J by 2 bases, with 4 bases of the junction left unmatched. Germline V lookup: CDR1 ENHRY, CDR2 SYGVKD. The CDR3: CAISEGGQENTEAFF. CDR3 coding DNA: TGTGCCATCAGTGAGGGGGGACAGGAAAACACTGAAGCTTTCTTT.

On this clone: Relative to the germline gene, one junction end is altered; a read error may explain this. V gene TRBV15 combines with J gene TRBJ1-1, with 9 bases lining up with TRBD1. From germline, CDR1 is LNHNV and CDR2 YYDKDF (reference sequence). The CDR3 has 17 amino acids. The CDR3 spells CATSRDLSGTGNAEAFF. In nucleotides, the CDR3 is TGTGCCACCAGCAGAGATCTATCCGGGACAGGGAACGCTGAAGCTTTCTTT.

A single count supports this clone. The chain is built from TRBV7-7 and TRBJ2-2; TRBD2 matches 7 bases. CDR1 and CDR2 (germline): SSHAT, FNYEAQ (reference sequence). The ends lost 5 bases at V and 1 base at J; junction bases unmatched: 7. The CDR3 totals 16 residues. The CDR3 spells CASSPGAGRNTGELFF. The CDR3 DNA follows: TGTGCCAGCAGCCCTGGAGCGGGGCGGAACACCGGGGAGCTGTTTTTT.

This chain links TRBV21-1 with TRBJ2-7; TRBD2, the table's D call, was not compared with the DNA. TRBV21-1 is recorded as a pseudogene. This CDR3 is built from 21 residues. The CDR3 sequence is CASSTLPTSGSRSEASDEQYF. The CDR3 nucleotides are TGTGCCAGCAGCACGTTGCCTACTAGCGGGAGCCGCTCGGAGGCTTCGGACGAGCAGTACTTC.

J is TRBJ1-2 and V is TRBV9, with 7 positions matching TRBD1. J was trimmed by 4 bases and V by 6 bases; bases with no gene match: 6. Germline V CDR1 and CDR2: SGDLS, YYNGEE. The CDR3 is made up of 13 amino acids. The CDR3 nucleotides read TGTGCCAGCACCGACGGGACAGCCTATGGCTACACCTTC. This encodes CASTDGTAYGYTF.

This clone was counted a single time. The rearrangement joins TRBV13 to TRBJ1-2; D is uncertain. Germline loops: CDR1 PRHDT, CDR2 FYEKMQ (reference sequence). Trimming shortened V by 2 bases and J by 6 bases, and 10 bases separated the two germline ends. This CDR3 is built from 13 residues. CDR3 residues: CASSLNPRNGYTF. The CDR3 bases are TGTGCCAGCAGCTTAAACCCCAGGAATGGCTACACCTTC. Drawing the rest from reference TRBV13 and TRBJ1-2, the complete variable domain is AAGVIQSPRHLIKEKRETATLKCYPIPRHDTVYWYQQGPGQDPQFLISFYEKMQSDKGSIPDRFSAQQFSDYHSELNMSSLELGDSALYFCASSLNPRNGYTFGSGTRLTVV.

The DNA of the CDR3 is TGTGCCAGTAGTACCCAACAGGGCTTGAGAACTGAAGCTTTCTTT. Residues: CASSTQQGLRTEAFF. The chain joins TRBV19 to TRBJ1-1; possibly TRBD1 for D (6 bases). This CDR3 comprises 15 residues. Deletions cut 4 bases from V and 5 bases from J, with 17 bases between. Germline CDR1 is LNHDA and CDR2 is SQIVND (reference sequence).

The chain uses TRBV25-1 and TRBJ2-7, with a weak D call TRBD2 (5 bases). Germline V gives CDR1 MGHDK, CDR2 SYGVNS. Trimming took 4 bases from V and 1 from J, leaving 14 bases between them. This CDR3 comprises 15 residues. CDR3 region: CASSGRFSGSYEQYF. The DNA of the CDR3 is TGTGCCAGCAGTGGGAGGTTCAGTGGGTCCTACGAGCAGTACTTC.

This chain joins TRBV5-8 and TRBJ2-1; D call uncertain. V was shortened by 0 bases and J by 1 base, with 5 bases between the two germline ends. The CDR3 contains 14 residues. Germline V gene data show CDR1 as SGHTS and CDR2 as YDEGEE. CDR3 residues: CASSLASSYNEQFF. CDR3 DNA: TGTGCCAGCAGCTTGGCCAGTTCCTACAATGAGCAGTTCTTC.

V and J are TRBV7-3 and TRBJ2-5; 8 nucleotides line up with TRBD1. Per the germline V gene, CDR1 is SGHTA and CDR2 is FQGTGA. The CDR3 consists of 13 residues. J lost 7 bases, V lost 2 bases, and 3 bases had no gene match. The CDR3 is CASSLDRGGTQYF. In DNA, the CDR3 is TGTGCCAGCAGCTTAGACAGGGGTGGGACCCAGTACTTC.

This rearrangement joins TRBV7-9 to TRBJ2-1; 7 nucleotides match TRBD2. The CDR3 runs to 14 residues. The junction had 4 bases not matched to a gene; V was cut back by 5 bases and J by 3 bases. From germline, CDR1 is SEHNR and CDR2 FQNEAQ (reference sequence). The CDR3 region has the DNA TGTGCCAGCAGCATCGGGACTAACTACAATGAGCAGTTCTTC. This encodes CASSIGTNYNEQFF.